The 20 T cell receptor beta chains below come from one sample, sequenced in a study of T cells in Graves' hyperthyroidism and ophthalmopathy. Researchers took RNA transcripts and amplified the TCR beta CDR3 regions from them. The TCR CDR3 first-round RT-PCR relied on the HTBI primer set. TCRdb fed the multiplex PCR reads into MiXCR, producing one record per CDR3 protein. The sample yields roughly 560,000 distinct CDR3 sequences, roughly 14% seen once. Sequenced input: blood. All receptors come from a woman in her 40s with Graves' ophthalmopathy.

This clonotype was seen many times. The rearrangement uses TRBV12-5 and TRBJ1-5, with D maybe TRBD1 (5 bases). V dropped 0 bases and J dropped 4 bases, with 13 bases sitting between them. Germline loops: CDR1 LGHNT, CDR2 FRNRAP. The CDR3 consists of 16 residues. The CDR3 DNA follows: TGTGCTAGTGGTTTGGTGGGACCCACCTTGAATCAGCCCCAGCATTTT. As protein: CASGLVGPTLNQPQHF.

In its sample, this clonotype was seen many times. This chain links TRBV28 with TRBJ1-2, with 7 bases matching TRBD1. Germline CDR1 is MDHEN and CDR2 is SYDVKM. V shed 10 bases and J 0 bases; nucleotides not matched to a gene: 5. This CDR3 is 13 amino acids long. DNA of the CDR3: TGTGCCATACAGGGGAGAGCTAACTATGGCTACACCTTC. Translation gives CAIQGRANYGYTF.

This clonotype was seen many times. CDR3 coding DNA: TGTGCCAGCGGGCCGGGAGGGGTCAAAAACATTCAGTACTTC. Residues: CASGPGGVKNIQYF. The chain recombines TRBV12-3 or TRBV12-4 with TRBJ2-4, with 8 nucleotides matching TRBD2. V trimming: 8 bases; J trimming: 3 bases; junction bases outside the gene matches: 6. The CDR3 sequence is 14 residues long.

This clonotype was picked up one time. Since a much larger clone is just one base distant, this may be a read error. This chain joins TRBV5-1 and TRBJ1-1; D may be TRBD1 (5 bases). Trimming removed 1 base from V and 2 bases from J, with 12 bases in between. Per germline, CDR1 SGHRS and CDR2 YFSETQ. The CDR3 sequence is 15 residues long. The CDR3 DNA reads TGCGCCAGCAGCTTGTGGGACCCCCACAACACTGAAGCTTTCTTT. It specifies CASSLWDPHNTEAFF. Full variable domain (outside the CDR3, taken from reference TRBV5-1 and TRBJ1-1): KAGVTQTPRYLIKTRGQQVTLSCSPISGHRSVSWYQQTPGQGLQFLFEYFSETQRNKGNFPGRFSGRQFSNSRSEMNVSTLELGDSALYLCASSLWDPHNTEAFFGQGTRLTVV.

The rearrangement joins TRBV5-8 to TRBJ2-7; no reliable D call. CDR1 is SGHTS and CDR2 is YDEGEE in the germline V gene. Between the trimmed V and J ends, which lost 4 bases and 3 bases, there was a span of 11 bases. The CDR3 has 13 amino acids. CDR3 in DNA: TGTGCCAGCAGCCTTTCGTTCCACTACGAGCAGTACTTC. Translating gives CASSLSFHYEQYF.

This clonotype was counted ten times or more. This rearrangement joins TRBV7-2 to TRBJ2-5; no reliable D call. The CDR3 consists of 13 residues. The germline V gene encodes CDR1 SGHTA and CDR2 FQGNSA. Between the trimmed V and J ends, which lost 2 bases and 4 bases, there was a span of 8 bases. The CDR3 spells CASSLFRRETQYF. CDR3 DNA: TGTGCCAGCAGCTTATTCAGGCGAGAGACCCAGTACTTC.

The rearrangement links TRBV12-3 or TRBV12-4 to TRBJ2-2, with 7 bases aligning to TRBD2. After removal of 3 bases from V and 3 bases from J, the junction contained 4 bases not matched to a gene. The CDR3 totals 15 residues. This chain's CDR3 is CASSFGGRDTGELFF. CDR3 nucleotides: TGTGCCAGCAGTTTTGGCGGGAGAGACACCGGGGAGCTGTTTTTT.

There are many counts of this clonotype. J is TRBJ1-1 and V is TRBV30; D not resolved. The CDR3 spans 13 residues. Germline V gene sequence: CDR1 GTSNPN, CDR2 SVGIG (reference sequence). Trimming pared 0 bases from V and 3 bases from J, leaving 8 bases between. The CDR3 DNA reads as TGTGCCTGGAGTGTACAGTCGGACACTGAAGCTTTCTTT. Translation gives CAWSVQSDTEAFF.

This chain uses TRBV28 with TRBJ2-2; weak D call: TRBD1 (6 bases). Germline values: CDR1 MDHEN, CDR2 SYDVKM. The CDR3 covers 16 residues. V lost 5 bases, J lost 0 bases, and 13 bases lay in between. The DNA for the CDR3 is TGTGCCAGCAGTCCACAGGACAGTTCGAACACCGGGGAGCTGTTTTTT. Amino acids: CASSPQDSSNTGELFF.

Many counts were recorded for this clonotype. V usage is TRBV20-1 and J usage is TRBJ1-2; 7 nucleotides match TRBD1. The CDR3 consists of 14 residues. The V and J ends lost 5 bases and 6 bases, in that order; junction bases with no gene match: 12. CDR1 is DFQATT, CDR2 SNEGSKA, per germline (reference sequence). In DNA, the CDR3 is TGCAGTGCTCACGACAGGGAAGGCAAGAATGGCTACACCTTC. As protein: CSAHDREGKNGYTF.

This clonotype was observed once. The chain is built from TRBV6-1 and TRBJ2-5, with TRBD2 matching over 8 bases. V lost 2 bases, J lost 10 bases, and 12 bases stayed unmatched. Germline lookup yields CDR1 MNHNS and CDR2 SASEGT. CDR3 length: 15 residues. The CDR3 nucleotides are TGTGCCAGCAGTGAAAGGTCACCGGGAGGGGTCGGCCAGTACTTC. Amino acids: CASSERSPGGVGQYF.

The chain carries TRBV30 and TRBJ1-1; D is undetermined. This CDR3 is 13 amino acids long. V lost 4 bases to trimming and J lost 0 bases, with 9 bases between them. Germline CDR1 GTSNPN, CDR2 SVGIG (reference sequence). The CDR3: CAWKGTLNTEAFF. CDR3 nucleotide sequence: TGTGCCTGGAAGGGCACATTGAACACTGAAGCTTTCTTT.

This clonotype came up many times. This sequence joins TRBV28 and TRBJ2-7; 7 nucleotides line up with TRBD2. The CDR3 contains 17 residues. The V and J ends lost 1 base and 4 bases, in that order; junction bases with no gene match: 13. The V gene's germline CDR1 is MDHEN and CDR2 SYDVKM. CDR3 in DNA: TGTGCCAGCAGTTTATTCGGGGGGACCCGTCCCGGATACGAGCAGTACTTC. Translated, it gives CASSLFGGTRPGYEQYF.

The sample holds many counts of this clonotype. The chain carries TRBV28 and TRBJ2-7; possible D gene TRBD2, 6 bases. Trimming shortened V by 5 bases and J by 0 bases, and 20 bases separated the two germline ends. The CDR3 has 17 residues. Germline loops: CDR1 MDHEN, CDR2 SYDVKM. The CDR3 region is CASSPTRAGLPSYEQYF. As DNA, the CDR3 is TGTGCCAGCAGTCCCACTCGGGCGGGGCTTCCCTCCTACGAGCAGTACTTC. Combining the CDR3 with reference TRBV28 and TRBJ2-7 gives the whole variable domain DVKVTQSSRYLVKRTGEKVFLECVQDMDHENMFWYRQDPGLGLRLIYFSYDVKMKEKGDIPEGYSVSREKKERFSLILESASTNQTSMYLCASSPTRAGLPSYEQYFGPGTRLTVT.

This clonotype was seen repeatedly, ten times or more. This chain connects TRBV19 to TRBJ1-1; possible D gene TRBD1, 6 bases. The V gene lost 0 bases and the J gene lost 5 bases, with 13 bases spanning the gap. Germline V gene lookup returns CDR1 LNHDA and CDR2 SQIVND (reference sequence). This CDR3 comprises 15 residues. The DNA of the CDR3 is TGTGCCAGTAGTATAGACGGCAGGGGAAGGACTGAAGCTTTCTTT. Translated, it gives CASSIDGRGRTEAFF. The variable domain in full, with the rest retrieved from reference TRBV19 and TRBJ1-1, is DGGITQSPKYLFRKEGQNVTLSCEQNLNHDAMYWYRQDPGQGLRLIYYSQIVNDFQKGDIAEGYSVSREKKESFPLTVTSAQKNPTAFYLCASSIDGRGRTEAFFGQGTRLTVV.

This clonotype was recorded at least ten times. The chain carries TRBV7-9 and TRBJ1-1; 8 bases are a match to TRBD1. The germline V gene encodes CDR1 SEHNR and CDR2 FQNEAQ (reference sequence). V shed 2 bases, J shed 1 base, and the junction held 3 bases outside the gene matches. This CDR3 is 15 amino acids long. This chain's CDR3 is CASSLHGTGNTEAFF. The CDR3 nucleotides are TGTGCCAGCAGCTTACATGGGACAGGGAACACTGAAGCTTTCTTT.

This clonotype has at least ten counts. V gene TRBV6-1 combines with J gene TRBJ2-7; 12 bases fit TRBD2. Per germline, CDR1 MNHNS and CDR2 SASEGT. V was pared by 0 bases and J by 9 bases, with 0 bases of the junction left unmatched. There are 13 residues in the CDR3. The CDR3 reads CASSEALAGGQYF. CDR3 coding DNA: TGTGCCAGCAGTGAAGCACTAGCGGGAGGGCAGTACTTC.

This clonotype appeared many times. The V and J genes are TRBV10-3 and TRBJ2-2, with 11 bases identical to TRBD2. Germline CDR1 is ENHRY and CDR2 is SYGVKD. CDR3 length: 16 residues. After removal of 4 bases from V and 2 bases from J, the junction contained 3 bases not matched to a gene. CDR3 region: CAISGLAGLNTGELFF. The CDR3 DNA reads TGTGCCATCAGTGGACTAGCGGGGCTAAACACCGGGGAGCTGTTTTTT.

This clonotype was detected ten times or more. The J gene is TRBJ1-1, the V gene TRBV11-2; 7 bases are shared with TRBD1. Looked up from germline, CDR1 is SGHAT and CDR2 is FQNNGV. The CDR3 loop spans 15 amino acids. The junction had 6 bases not matched to a gene; V was cut back by 3 bases and J by 2 bases. CDR3 residues: CASSFTGDLNTEAFF. In nucleotides, the CDR3 is TGTGCCAGCAGCTTCACAGGGGACCTAAACACTGAAGCTTTCTTT.

V and J are TRBV6-1 and TRBJ2-7; 10 nucleotides match TRBD1. The CDR3 loop spans 14 amino acids. Trimming removed 6 bases from V and 5 bases from J; junction bases left unmatched: 7. CDR1 and CDR2 (germline): MNHNS, SASEGT. CDR3 nucleotides: TGTGCCAGCAGCACCGGGACAGGGGATGACGAGCAGTACTTC. Protein: CASSTGTGDDEQYF.